This T cell receptor beta chain was sequenced for a study of blood T cell repertoires in COVID-19. Enrollees, about 18 to 89 years old, lived in 24 US areas. Exposed enrollees had met someone with a PCR-confirmed or clinician-diagnosed COVID-19 case at some point within the 2 weeks before study entry. The CDR3 contains 17 residues. Between the trimmed V and J ends, which lost 7 bases and 4 bases, there was a span of 24 bases. CDR1 SNHLY and CDR2 FYNNEI come from the germline V gene. Method: immunoSEQ multiplex PCR; TCRdb's copy keeps in-frame clones and lacks some. The repertoire holds approximately 270,000 clones, with more than 85% as singletons.

The TCR sequence derives from a man in his forties who had been exposed to COVID-19. This chain links TRBV2 with TRBJ2-3, with D possibly matching TRBD2 (6 bases). The sequenced material came from PBMCs or T cells enriched from blood (not recorded which). The CDR3 here is CASILSRSMGGPDTQYF. The CDR3 region has the DNA TGTGCCAGCATTTTGTCCCGCTCTATGGGAGGCCCAGATACGCAGTATTTT.